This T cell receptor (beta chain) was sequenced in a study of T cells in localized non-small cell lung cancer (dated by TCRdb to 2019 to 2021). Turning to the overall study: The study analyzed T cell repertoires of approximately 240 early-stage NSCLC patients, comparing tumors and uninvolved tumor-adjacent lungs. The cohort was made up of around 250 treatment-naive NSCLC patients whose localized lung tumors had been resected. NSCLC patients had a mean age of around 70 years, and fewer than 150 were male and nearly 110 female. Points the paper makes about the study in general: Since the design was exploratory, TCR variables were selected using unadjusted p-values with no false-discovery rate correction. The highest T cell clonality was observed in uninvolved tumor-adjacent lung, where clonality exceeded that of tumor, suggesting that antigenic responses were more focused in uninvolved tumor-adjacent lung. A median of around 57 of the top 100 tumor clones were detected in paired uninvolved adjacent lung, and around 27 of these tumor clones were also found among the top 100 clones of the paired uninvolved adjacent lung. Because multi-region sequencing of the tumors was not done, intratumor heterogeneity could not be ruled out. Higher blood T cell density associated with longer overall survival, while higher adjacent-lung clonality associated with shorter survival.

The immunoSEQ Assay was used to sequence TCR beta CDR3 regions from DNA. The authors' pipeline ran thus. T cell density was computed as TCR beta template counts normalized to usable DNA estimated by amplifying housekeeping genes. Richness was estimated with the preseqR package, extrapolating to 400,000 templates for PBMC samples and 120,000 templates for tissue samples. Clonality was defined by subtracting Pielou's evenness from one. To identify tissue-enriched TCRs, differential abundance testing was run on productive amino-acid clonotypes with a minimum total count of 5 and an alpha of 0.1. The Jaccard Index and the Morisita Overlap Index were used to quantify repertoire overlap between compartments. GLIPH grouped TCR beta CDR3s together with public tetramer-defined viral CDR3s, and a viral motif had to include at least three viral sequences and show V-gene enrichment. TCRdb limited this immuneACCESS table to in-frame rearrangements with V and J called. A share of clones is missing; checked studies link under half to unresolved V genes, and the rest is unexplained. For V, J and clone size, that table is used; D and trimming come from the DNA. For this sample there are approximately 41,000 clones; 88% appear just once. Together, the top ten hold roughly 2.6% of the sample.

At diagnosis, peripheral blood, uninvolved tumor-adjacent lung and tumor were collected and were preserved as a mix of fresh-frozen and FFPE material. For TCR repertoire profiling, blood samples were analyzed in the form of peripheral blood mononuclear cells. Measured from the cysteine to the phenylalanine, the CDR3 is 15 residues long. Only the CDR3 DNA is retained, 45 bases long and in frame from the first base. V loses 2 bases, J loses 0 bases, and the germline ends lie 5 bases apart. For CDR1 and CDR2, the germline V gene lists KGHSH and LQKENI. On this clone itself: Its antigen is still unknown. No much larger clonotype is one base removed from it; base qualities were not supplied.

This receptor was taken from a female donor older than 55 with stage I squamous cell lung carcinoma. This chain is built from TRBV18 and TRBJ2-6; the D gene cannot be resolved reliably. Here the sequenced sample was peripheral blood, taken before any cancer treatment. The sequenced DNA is TGTGCCAGCTCACCAACCGGCTCTGGGGCCAACGTCCTGACTTTC. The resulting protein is CASSPTGSGANVLTF.